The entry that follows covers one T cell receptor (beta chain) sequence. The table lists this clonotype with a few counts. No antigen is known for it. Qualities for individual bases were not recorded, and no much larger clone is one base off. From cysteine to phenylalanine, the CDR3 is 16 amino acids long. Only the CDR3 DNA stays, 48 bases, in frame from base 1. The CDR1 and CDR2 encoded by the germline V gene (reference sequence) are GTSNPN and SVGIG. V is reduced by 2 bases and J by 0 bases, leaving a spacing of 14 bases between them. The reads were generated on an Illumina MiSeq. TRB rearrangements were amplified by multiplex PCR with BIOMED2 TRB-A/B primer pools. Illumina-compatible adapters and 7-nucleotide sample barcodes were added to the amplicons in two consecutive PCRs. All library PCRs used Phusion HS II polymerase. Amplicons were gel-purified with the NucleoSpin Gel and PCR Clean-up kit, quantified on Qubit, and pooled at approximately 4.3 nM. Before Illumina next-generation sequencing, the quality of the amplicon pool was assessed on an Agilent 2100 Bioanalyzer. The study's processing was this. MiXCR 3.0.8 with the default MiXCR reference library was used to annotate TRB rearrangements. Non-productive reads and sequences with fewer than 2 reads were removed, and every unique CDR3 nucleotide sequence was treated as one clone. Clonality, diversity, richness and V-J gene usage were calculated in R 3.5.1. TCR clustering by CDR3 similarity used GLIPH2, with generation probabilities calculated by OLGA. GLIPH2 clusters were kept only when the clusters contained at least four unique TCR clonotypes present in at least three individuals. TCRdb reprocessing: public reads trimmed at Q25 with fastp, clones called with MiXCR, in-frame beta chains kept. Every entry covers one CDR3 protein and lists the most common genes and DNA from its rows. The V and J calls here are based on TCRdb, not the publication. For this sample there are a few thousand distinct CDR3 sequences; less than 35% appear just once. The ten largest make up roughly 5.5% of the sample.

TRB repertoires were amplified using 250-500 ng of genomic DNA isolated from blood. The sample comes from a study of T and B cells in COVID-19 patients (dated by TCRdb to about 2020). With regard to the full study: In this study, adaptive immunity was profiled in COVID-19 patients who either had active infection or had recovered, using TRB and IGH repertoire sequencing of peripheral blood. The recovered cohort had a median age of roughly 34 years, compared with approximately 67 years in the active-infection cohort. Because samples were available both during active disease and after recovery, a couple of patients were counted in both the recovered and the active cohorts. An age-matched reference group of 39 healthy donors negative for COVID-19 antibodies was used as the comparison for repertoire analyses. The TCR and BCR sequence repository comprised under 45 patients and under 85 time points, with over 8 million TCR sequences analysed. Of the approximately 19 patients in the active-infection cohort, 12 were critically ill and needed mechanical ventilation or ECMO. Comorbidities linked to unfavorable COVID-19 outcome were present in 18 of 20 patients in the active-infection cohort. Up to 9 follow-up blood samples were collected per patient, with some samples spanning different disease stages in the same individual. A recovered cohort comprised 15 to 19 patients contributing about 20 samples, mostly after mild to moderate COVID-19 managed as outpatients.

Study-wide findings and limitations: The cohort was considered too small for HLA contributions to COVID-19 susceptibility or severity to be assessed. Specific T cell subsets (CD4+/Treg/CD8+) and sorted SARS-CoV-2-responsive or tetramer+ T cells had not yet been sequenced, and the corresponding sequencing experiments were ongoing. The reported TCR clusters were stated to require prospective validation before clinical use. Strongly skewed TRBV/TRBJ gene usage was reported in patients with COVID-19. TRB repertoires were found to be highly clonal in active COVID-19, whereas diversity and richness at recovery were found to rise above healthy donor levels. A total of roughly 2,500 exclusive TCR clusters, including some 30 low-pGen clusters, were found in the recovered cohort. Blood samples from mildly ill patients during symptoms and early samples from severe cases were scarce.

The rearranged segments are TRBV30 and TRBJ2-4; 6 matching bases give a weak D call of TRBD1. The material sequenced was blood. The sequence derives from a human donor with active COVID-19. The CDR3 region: CAWSPWTVGAKNIQYF. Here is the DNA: TGTGCCTGGAGTCCCTGGACAGTGGGAGCCAAAAACATTCAGTACTTC.